The source of this T cell receptor (beta chain) is a study of OX40 agonist ivuxolimab in advanced cancers. Study-wide background: Dose-escalation subjects each had hepatocellular carcinoma, melanoma, renal cell or head and neck cancer. Findings and limits, study-wide: CD4+ and CD8+ blood T cells expanded clonally by week 6 at 0.1 to 3.0 mg/kg. It was also the case that some nonresponders had low normalized T-cell clonal expansion.

This clone has just a few counts. The antigen is not known. Blood samples were obtained at baseline, cycle 4 day 1, and cycle 7 day 1. Germline CDR1 and CDR2: SGHNT and YENEEA. V shed 3 bases and J 5 bases; nucleotides not matched to a gene: 6. The CDR3 contains 16 residues. Clones were read by immunoSEQ multiplex PCR, and TCRdb kept only the in-frame ones, dropping some. The sample consists of 40,000 to 45,000 clones, 80% to 90% of them appearing once. The receptor's source is an adult with an advanced solid tumor such as melanoma, head and neck, liver or kidney cancer. The material sequenced was CD4+ or CD8+ T cells sorted from blood, taken in a trial of the OX40 agonist ivuxolimab. V usage is TRBV11-3 and J usage is TRBJ2-5, with TRBD2 identical over 13 bases. CDR3 in amino acids: CASSLGTSGTGETQYF. The DNA for the CDR3 is TGTGCCAGCAGCTTGGGGACTAGCGGGACAGGGGAGACCCAGTACTTC.